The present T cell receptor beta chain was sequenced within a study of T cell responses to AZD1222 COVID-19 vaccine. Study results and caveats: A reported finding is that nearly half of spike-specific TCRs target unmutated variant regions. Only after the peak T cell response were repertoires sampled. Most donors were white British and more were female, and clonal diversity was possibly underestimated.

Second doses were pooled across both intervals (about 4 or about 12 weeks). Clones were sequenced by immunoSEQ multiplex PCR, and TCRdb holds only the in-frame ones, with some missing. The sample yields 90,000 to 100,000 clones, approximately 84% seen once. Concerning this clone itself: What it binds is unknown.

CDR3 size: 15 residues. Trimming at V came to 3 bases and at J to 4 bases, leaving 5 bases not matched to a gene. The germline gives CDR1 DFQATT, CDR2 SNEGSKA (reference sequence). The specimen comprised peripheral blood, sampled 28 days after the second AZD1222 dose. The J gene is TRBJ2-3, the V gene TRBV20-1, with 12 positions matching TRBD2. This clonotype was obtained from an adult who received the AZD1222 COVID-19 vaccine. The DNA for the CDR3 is TGCAGTGCTAGTCGACTAGCGGGAGTCTCAGATACGCAGTATTTT. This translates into CSASRLAGVSDTQYF.